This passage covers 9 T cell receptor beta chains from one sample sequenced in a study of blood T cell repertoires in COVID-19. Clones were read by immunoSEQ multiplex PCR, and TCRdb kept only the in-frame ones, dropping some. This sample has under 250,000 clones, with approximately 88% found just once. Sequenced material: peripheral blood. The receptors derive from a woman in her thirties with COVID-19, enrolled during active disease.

The CDR3 region has the DNA TGCGCCAGCAGCTTGGCCGTTGGGGACACAGAGGGTGGCTACACCTTC. Its translation is CASSLAVGDTEGGYTF. The rearrangement uses TRBV5-1 and TRBJ1-2; D possibly corresponds to TRBD1 (6 bases). Germline CDR1 reads SGHRS; CDR2 reads YFSETQ. This CDR3 is built from 16 residues. The V end lost 0 bases, the J end lost 7 bases, and 19 bases lay between the germline ends.

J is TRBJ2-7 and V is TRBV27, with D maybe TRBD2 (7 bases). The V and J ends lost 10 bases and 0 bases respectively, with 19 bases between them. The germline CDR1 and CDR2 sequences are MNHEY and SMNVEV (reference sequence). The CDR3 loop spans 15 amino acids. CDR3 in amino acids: CATKAGAGNSYEQYV. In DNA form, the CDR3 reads TGTGCCACGAAGGCGGGGGCGGGGAACTCCTACGAGCAGTACGTC.

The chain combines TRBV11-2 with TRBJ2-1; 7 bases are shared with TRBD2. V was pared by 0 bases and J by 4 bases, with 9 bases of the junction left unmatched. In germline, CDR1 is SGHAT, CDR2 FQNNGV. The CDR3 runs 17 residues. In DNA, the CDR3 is TGTGCCAGCAGCTTAGATCCCCGGCTAGCGGCTTACAATGAGCAGTTCTTC. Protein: CASSLDPRLAAYNEQFF.

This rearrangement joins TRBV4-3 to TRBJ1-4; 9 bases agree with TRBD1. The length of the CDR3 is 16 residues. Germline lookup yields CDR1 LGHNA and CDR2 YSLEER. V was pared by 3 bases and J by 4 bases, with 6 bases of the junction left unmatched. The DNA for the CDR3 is TGCGCCAGCAGCCAGACCCTGGGACAGGGTAATGAAAAACTGTTTTTT. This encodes CASSQTLGQGNEKLFF.

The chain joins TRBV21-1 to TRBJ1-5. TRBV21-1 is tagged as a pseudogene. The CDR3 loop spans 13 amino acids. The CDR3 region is CASILTLKPPQHF. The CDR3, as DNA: TGTGCCAGCATCCTGACTCTTAAGCCGCCCCAGCATTTT.

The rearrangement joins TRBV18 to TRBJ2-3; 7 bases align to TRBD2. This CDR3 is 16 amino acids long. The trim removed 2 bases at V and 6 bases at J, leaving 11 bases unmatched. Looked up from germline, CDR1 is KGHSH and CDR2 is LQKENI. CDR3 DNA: TGTGCCAGCTCACCAACGAGCCTCGGGGGGACCGATACGCAGTATTTT. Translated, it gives CASSPTSLGGTDTQYF.

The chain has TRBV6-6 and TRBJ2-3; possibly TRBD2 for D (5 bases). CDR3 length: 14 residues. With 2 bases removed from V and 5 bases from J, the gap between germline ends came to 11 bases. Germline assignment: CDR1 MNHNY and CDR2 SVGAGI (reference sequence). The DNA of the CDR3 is TGTGCCAGCAGTTACGGTTCGGCGGGAGATACGCAGTATTTT. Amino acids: CASSYGSAGDTQYF.

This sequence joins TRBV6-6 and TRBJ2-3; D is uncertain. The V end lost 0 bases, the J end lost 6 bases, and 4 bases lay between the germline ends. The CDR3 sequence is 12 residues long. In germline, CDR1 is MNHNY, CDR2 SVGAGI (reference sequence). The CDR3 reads CASSYSQDTQYF. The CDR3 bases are TGTGCCAGCAGTTACTCTCAGGATACGCAGTATTTT.

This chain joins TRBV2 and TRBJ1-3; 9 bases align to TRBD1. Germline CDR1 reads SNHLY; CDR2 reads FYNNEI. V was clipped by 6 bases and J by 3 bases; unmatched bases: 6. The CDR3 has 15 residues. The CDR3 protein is CASSEQGAFGNTIYF. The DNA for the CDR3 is TGTGCCAGCAGCGAACAGGGGGCGTTTGGAAACACCATATATTTT. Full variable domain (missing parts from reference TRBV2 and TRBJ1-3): EPEVTQTPSHQVTQMGQEVILRCVPISNHLYFYWYRQILGQKVEFLVSFYNNEISEKSEIFDDQFSVERPDGSNFTLKIRSTKLEDSAMYFCASSEQGAFGNTIYFGEGSWLTVV.